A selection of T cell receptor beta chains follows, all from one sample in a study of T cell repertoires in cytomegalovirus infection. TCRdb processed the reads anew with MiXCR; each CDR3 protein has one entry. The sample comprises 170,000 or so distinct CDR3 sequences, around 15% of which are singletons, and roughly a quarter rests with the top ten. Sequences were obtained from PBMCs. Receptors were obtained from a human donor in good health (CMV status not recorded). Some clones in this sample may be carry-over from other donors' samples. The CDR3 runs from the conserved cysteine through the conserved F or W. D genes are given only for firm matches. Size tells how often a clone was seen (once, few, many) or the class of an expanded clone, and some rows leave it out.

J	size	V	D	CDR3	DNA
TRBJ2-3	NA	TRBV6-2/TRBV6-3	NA	CASSYSGVADTQYF	TGTGCCAGCAGTTACTCGGGAGTTGCAGATACGCAGTATTTT
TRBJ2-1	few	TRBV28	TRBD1	CASSPGQGAYNEQFF	TGTGCCAGCAGTCCGGGACAGGGGGCCTACAATGAGCAGTTCTTC
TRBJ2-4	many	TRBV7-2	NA	CASSLDRGDIQYF	TGTGCCAGCAGCTTAGATAGAGGGGACATTCAGTACTTC
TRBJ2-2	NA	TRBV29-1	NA	CSVEDQGEGELFF	TGCAGCGTTGAAGATCAGGGCGAGGGGGAGCTGTTTTTT
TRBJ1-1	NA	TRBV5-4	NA	CASSGRDNTEAFF	TGTGCCAGCAGCGGCCGGGACAACACTGAAGCTTTCTTT
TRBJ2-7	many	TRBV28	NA	CASSLWGSQQYF	TGTGCCAGCAGTTTATGGGGGAGTCAGCAGTACTTC
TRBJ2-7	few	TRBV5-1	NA	CASRHRSSYEQYF	TGCGCCAGCCGCCACAGAAGCTCCTACGAGCAGTACTTC
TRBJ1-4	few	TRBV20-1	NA	CSAATATNEKLFF	TGCAGTGCCGCGACCGCAACTAATGAAAAACTGTTTTTT
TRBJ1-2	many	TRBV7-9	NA	CASSSRDRHGYTF	TGTGCCAGCAGCAGCCGGGACCGTCATGGCTACACCTTC
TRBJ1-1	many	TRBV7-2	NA	CASSPWGFNTEAFF	TGTGCCAGCAGCCCGTGGGGGTTTAACACTGAAGCTTTCTTT
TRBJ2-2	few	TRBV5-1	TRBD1	CASSLSGQGAGELFF	TGCGCCAGCAGCTTGTCGGGACAGGGGGCCGGGGAGCTGTTTTTT
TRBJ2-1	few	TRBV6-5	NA	CASNYKEQFF	TGTGCCAGCAATTACAAGGAGCAGTTCTTC
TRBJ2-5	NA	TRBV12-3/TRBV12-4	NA	CASTIGAFQETQYF	TGTGCCAGCACTATTGGGGCTTTTCAAGAGACCCAGTACTTC
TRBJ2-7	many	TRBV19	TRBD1	CASSIVPGQYYEQYF	TGTGCCAGTAGTATAGTCCCGGGACAGTACTACGAGCAGTACTTC
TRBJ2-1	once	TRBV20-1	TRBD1	CSARTGGVEQFF	TGCAGTGCCCGGACAGGGGGTGTTGAGCAGTTCTTC
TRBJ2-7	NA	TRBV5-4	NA	CASSFRTNPYEQYF	TGTGCCAGCAGCTTTAGGACTAATCCTTACGAGCAGTACTTC
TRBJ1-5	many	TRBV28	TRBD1	CASRGTEGETQPQHF	TGTGCCAGCAGGGGGACAGAGGGGGAGACTCAGCCCCAGCATTTT
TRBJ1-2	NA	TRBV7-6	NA	CASSQGSQTAYGYTF	TGTGCCAGCAGCCAGGGCAGCCAGACAGCTTATGGCTACACCTTC
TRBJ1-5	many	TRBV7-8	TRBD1	CASSATGTNSNQPQHF	TGTGCCAGCAGCGCGACAGGGACTAATAGCAATCAGCCCCAGCATTTT
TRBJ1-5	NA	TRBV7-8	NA	CASSLVRSGFTSPLNQPQHF	TGTGCCAGCAGCTTAGTTAGATCCGGGTTTACCTCCCCCCTCAATCAGCCCCAGCATTTT
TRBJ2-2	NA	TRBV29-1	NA	CSGREGELFF	TGCAGCGGGAGGGAAGGGGAGCTGTTTTTT
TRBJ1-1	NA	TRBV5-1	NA	CASSLGWGISEAFF	TGCGCCAGCAGCTTGGGCTGGGGCATAAGTGAAGCTTTCTTT
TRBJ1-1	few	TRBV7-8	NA	CASSSGTTNTEAFF	TGTGCCAGCAGCTCTGGGACAACCAACACTGAAGCTTTCTTT
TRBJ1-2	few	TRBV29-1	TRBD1	CSVEASGTGFGGYTF	TGCAGCGTTGAGGCTTCCGGGACAGGGTTTGGTGGCTACACCTTC
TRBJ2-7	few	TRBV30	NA	CAWSVYEQYF	TGTGCCTGGAGTGTCTACGAGCAGTACTTC
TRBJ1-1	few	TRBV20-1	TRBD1	CSAETGKGSEAFF	TGCAGTGCTGAGACAGGGAAGGGATCTGAAGCTTTCTTT
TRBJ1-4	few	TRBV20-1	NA	CSARDRSFTNEKLFF	TGCAGTGCTAGAGACCGGTCTTTTACTAATGAAAAACTGTTTTTT
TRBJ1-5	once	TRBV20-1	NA	CSASGRENQPQHF	TGCAGTGCTAGCGGGAGGGAGAATCAGCCCCAGCATTTT
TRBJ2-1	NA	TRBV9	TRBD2	CASSETSGISYNEQFF	TGTGCCAGCAGTGAAACTAGCGGAATCTCCTACAATGAGCAGTTCTTC
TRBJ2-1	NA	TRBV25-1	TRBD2	CASSARRVGRDNEQFF	TGTGCCAGCAGTGCCCGCCGGGTCGGGAGGGATAATGAGCAGTTCTTC
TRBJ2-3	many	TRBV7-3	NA	CASSPIAGPMADTQYF	TGTGCCAGCAGCCCTATCGCTGGGCCGATGGCAGATACGCAGTATTTT